The 32 T cell receptor beta chains in this list originate from one sample, sequenced in a study of coeliac disease. Produced via immunoSEQ multiplex PCR; TCRdb's table is partial and in-frame only. In the table there are some 6,500 clones, under 80% of which are singletons. The sequenced material came from lymphocytes from the gut lamina propria. These receptors all come from a man aged 60 to 69 with celiac disease on a gluten-free diet.

This chain connects TRBV6-1 to TRBJ2-7, with D tentatively TRBD1 (6 bases). The germline CDR1 and CDR2 sequences are MNHNS and SASEGT. The CDR3 length is 13 residues. V shed 1 base and J shed 3 bases, with 7 bases lying between them. As DNA, the CDR3 is TGTGCCAGCAGTGAAGAAGGGGGCTACGAGCAGTACTTC. Its protein is CASSEEGGYEQYF.

This clone was seen more than once but under ten times. V usage is TRBV29-1 and J usage is TRBJ1-1; D is perhaps TRBD1 (6 bases). Germline V gene data show CDR1 as SQVTM and CDR2 as ANQGSEA. The CDR3 is made up of 11 amino acids. V lost 4 bases, J lost 12 bases, and 15 bases lay in between. The CDR3 loop is CSVVRGQWPFF. The CDR3 DNA reads as TGCAGCGTTGTTCGGGGACAATGGCCTTTCTTT.

This clone appeared once. DNA for the CDR3: TGCGCCAGCAGCCAAGTAAGGGCAGGCGGGTCCTACGAGCAGTACTTC. Encoded protein: CASSQVRAGGSYEQYF. This rearrangement joins TRBV4-1 to TRBJ2-7, with D perhaps matching TRBD2 (5 bases). V was shortened by 1 base and J by 1 base, with 14 bases between the two germline ends. The V gene's germline CDR1 is MGHRA and CDR2 YSYEKL. This CDR3 has 16 residues.

The chain joins TRBV9 to TRBJ2-1, with 8 bases lining up with TRBD2. The CDR3 has 14 amino acids. The trim removed 3 bases at V and 8 bases at J, leaving 7 bases unmatched. Germline V gene sequence: CDR1 SGDLS, CDR2 YYNGEE. CDR3 sequence (DNA): TGTGCCAGCAGCGCCGGGAGGGCAGTCGATGAGCAGTTCTTC. Residues: CASSAGRAVDEQFF.

This sequence joins TRBV27 and TRBJ2-2; no clear D gene. The CDR3 is 13 residues long. The V gene's germline CDR1 is MNHEY and CDR2 SMNVEV (reference sequence). V lost 6 bases and J lost 7, with 12 bases in between. CDR3 in amino acids: CASRLPAGGELFF. CDR3 coding DNA: TGTGCCAGCAGACTTCCAGCAGGCGGGGAGCTGTTTTTT.

This clone was counted a few times. The chain couples TRBV29-1 to TRBJ2-3; 14 nucleotides align to TRBD2. This CDR3 comprises 17 residues. Losses at the gene ends were 8 bases for V and 1 base for J; bases not matched to a gene: 11. Germline V gene sequence: CDR1 SQVTM, CDR2 ANQGSEA. The CDR3 is CSSRETSGGAGTDTQYF. Written as DNA, the CDR3 is TGCAGCTCGAGAGAGACTAGCGGGGGGGCAGGCACAGATACGCAGTATTTT.

This clone has just a few counts. Germline is not matched at one junction end, which may reflect a read error. The CDR3 sequence: CASSFPSGGNSPLHF. In DNA, the CDR3 is TGTGCCAGCAGCTTCCCTTCGGGGGGAAATTCACCCCTCCACTTT. This chain connects TRBV5-1 to TRBJ1-6; perhaps TRBD1 as D (5 bases). The CDR3 runs to 15 residues. Looked up from germline, CDR1 is SGHRS and CDR2 is YFSETQ.

The genes are TRBV30 and TRBJ1-2; the D is unclear. The CDR3 contains 13 residues. CDR1 GTSNPN and CDR2 SVGIG come from the germline V gene (reference sequence). V lost 4 bases and J lost 4, with 13 bases in between. The CDR3 region is CAWTPGGFYGYTF. CDR3 sequence (DNA): TGTGCCTGGACTCCCGGAGGGTTCTATGGCTACACCTTC.

This clone came up a few times. This rearrangement joins TRBV5-4 to TRBJ2-7; a weak D match, TRBD1 (5 bases). Trimming removed 2 bases from V and 5 bases from J, with 17 bases in between. Germline CDR1 SGHNT, CDR2 YYREEE (reference sequence). The CDR3 consists of 15 residues. The CDR3 loop reads CASSFGPDPRDEQYF. CDR3 DNA sequence: TGTGCCAGCAGCTTTGGCCCAGACCCCAGGGACGAGCAGTACTTC.

The chain links TRBV19 to TRBJ1-2; 8 nucleotides agree with TRBD1. This CDR3 comprises 16 residues. The germline gives CDR1 LNHDA, CDR2 SQIVND (reference sequence). V gave up 6 bases and J gave up 2 bases; unmatched junction bases: 11. The CDR3 nucleotides read TGTGCCAGTAGGCGACGGACAGGGACAGAAAACTATGGCTACACCTTC. Amino acids: CASRRRTGTENYGYTF.

The chain combines TRBV7-9 with TRBJ2-3; 8 bases agree with TRBD2. From germline, CDR1 is SEHNR and CDR2 FQNEAQ (reference sequence). The CDR3 consists of 15 residues. The J segment lost 5 bases and the V segment lost 6 bases, leaving 10 bases of the junction unmatched. The chain's CDR3 is CASSPTGLAGDTQYF. The CDR3 nucleotides read TGTGCCAGCAGTCCCACAGGGCTAGCGGGAGATACGCAGTATTTT.

The chain recombines TRBV21-1 with TRBJ2-7; TRBD1 was called by the table and not checked on the DNA. TRBV21-1 is a listed pseudogene. This CDR3 region has 13 residues. Here the CDR3 DNA reads TGTGCCAGCATCGAGGGGGTCTCCTACGAGCAGTACTTC. Residues: CASIEGVSYEQYF.

The chain has TRBV28 and TRBJ2-5; D is undetermined. This CDR3 is built from 12 residues. CDR1 is MDHEN, CDR2 SYDVKM, per germline. Deletions cut 5 bases from V and 3 bases from J, with 7 bases between. This chain's CDR3 is CASSVFKETQYF. In DNA, the CDR3 is TGTGCCAGCAGTGTATTCAAAGAGACCCAGTACTTC.

This chain joins TRBV6-1 and TRBJ1-6; D call uncertain. This CDR3 is 14 amino acids long. V dropped 1 base and J dropped 8 bases, with 9 bases sitting between them. CDR1 is MNHNS, CDR2 SASEGT, per germline. The CDR3 DNA reads TGTGCCAGCAGTGAAGGCACCCTATATTCACCCCTCCACTTT. Translated: CASSEGTLYSPLHF.

The genes are TRBV9 and TRBJ2-3; 7 bases are shared with TRBD2. Trimming removed 3 bases from V and 0 bases from J; junction bases left unmatched: 4. From germline, CDR1 is SGDLS and CDR2 YYNGEE. CDR3 length equals 15 residues. The CDR3 nucleotides read TGTGCCAGCAGCGCTCGGGGGGACAGCACAGATACGCAGTATTTT. This encodes CASSARGDSTDTQYF.

This clone has more than one count but fewer than ten. This chain connects TRBV5-6 to TRBJ1-4; tentative D call: TRBD1 (6 bases). Trimming removed 1 base from V and 8 bases from J, with 15 bases in between. The CDR3 runs to 15 residues. From germline, CDR1 is SGHDT and CDR2 YYEEEE. CDR3 sequence: CASSLSAGVREKLFF. CDR3 sequence (DNA): TGTGCCAGCAGCTTGTCAGCAGGGGTAAGGGAAAAACTGTTTTTT.

CDR3 DNA sequence: TGTGCCAGCAGCCCAACCTACGACAGGGGCAGTTCTTATGGCTACACCTTC. Translated, it gives CASSPTYDRGSSYGYTF. The chain has TRBV4-2 and TRBJ1-2; 8 positions agree with TRBD1. Germline CDR1 is LGHNA and CDR2 is YNFKEQ. Unmatched junction bases numbered 15, after V lost 4 bases and J lost 5 bases. The CDR3 is 17 amino acids.

The count of this clone is one. One end of the junction does not line up with germline, which may come from a read error. Different DNA sequences within this sample yield the same CDR3. The chain recombines TRBV13 with TRBJ2-7, with a possible D match to TRBD1 (5 bases). This CDR3 has 15 amino acids. Germline assignment: CDR1 PRHDT and CDR2 FYEKMQ (reference sequence). The CDR3 DNA follows: TGTGCCAGTAGCTACCCCAACGGACACTCCTACGAGCAGTACTTC. Its protein is CASSYPNGHSYEQYF.

This clone was observed a handful of times. This chain joins TRBV18 and TRBJ2-7; D uncertain. The V end was cut by 5 bases, the J end by 1 base, with 9 bases between. Germline values: CDR1 KGHSH, CDR2 LQKENI. The CDR3 contains 13 residues. CDR3 DNA: TGTGCCAGCTCAAATATCGGTTCCTACGAGCAGTACTTC. Protein: CASSNIGSYEQYF.

The chain employs TRBV5-1 and TRBJ2-5; D is undetermined. CDR1 SGHRS and CDR2 YFSETQ come from the germline V gene. The V gene lost 4 bases and the J gene lost 1 base, with 14 bases spanning the gap. This CDR3 has 15 residues. CDR3 coding DNA: TGCGCCAGCAGCCAGGCCCTTGGGCGCCAAGAGACCCAGTACTTC. It translates to CASSQALGRQETQYF.

This sequence joins TRBV7-2 and TRBJ2-6, with 10 nucleotides matching TRBD2. J gave up 0 bases and V 5 bases, and 10 bases lay outside the gene matches. Germline CDR1 reads SGHTA; CDR2 reads FQGNSA. The CDR3 length is 19 residues. The CDR3 here is CASSPRIAGGFSGANVLTF. As DNA, the CDR3 is TGTGCCAGCAGCCCCCGGATAGCGGGGGGTTTCTCTGGGGCCAACGTCCTGACTTTC.

The V and J genes are TRBV21-1 and TRBJ2-1; the D call TRBD1 from the table was never checked on the DNA. TRBV21-1 is a known pseudogene. This CDR3 is 18 amino acids long. The CDR3 DNA reads TGTGCCAGCAGCAAATTGGCCGTGGGACAGAAGTCCTACAATGAGCAGTTCTTC. Amino acids: CASSKLAVGQKSYNEQFF.

The chain links TRBV18 to TRBJ1-5, with TRBD1 as a possible D gene (6 bases). Germline V gene lookup returns CDR1 KGHSH and CDR2 LQKENI. CDR3 length equals 17 residues. Trimming removed 2 bases from V and 0 bases from J, with 14 bases in between. The CDR3 sequence: CASSPSPTGPSNQPQHF. For the CDR3, the DNA is TGTGCCAGCTCACCATCCCCGACAGGACCTAGCAATCAGCCCCAGCATTTT.

This clone was observed a handful of times. The gene calls are TRBV18 and TRBJ2-5, with unresolved D. The assigned J gene may be wrong: the sequence end matches TRBJ2-7 better. Germline V CDR1 and CDR2: KGHSH, LQKENI. CDR3 size: 12 residues. CDR3 bases: TGTGCCAGCTCACCGACACCGTACGAGCAGTACTTC. It is translated as CASSPTPYEQYF.

Only one count was recorded for this clone. The chain joins TRBV6-6 to TRBJ1-4; TRBD1 might be the D (6 bases). CDR3 length: 14 residues. Germline V CDR1 and CDR2: MNHNY, SVGAGI (reference sequence). V shed 6 bases and J shed 7 bases, with 15 bases lying between them. Here the CDR3 reads CASRHTGYGEKLFF. CDR3 DNA: TGTGCCAGCAGGCATACAGGGTACGGTGAAAAACTGTTTTTT.

The V call is TRBV5-1, the J call TRBJ2-3; TRBD1 matches 9 bases. CDR3 length: 17 amino acids. Germline CDR1 and CDR2: SGHRS and YFSETQ. V shed 3 bases, J shed 4 bases, and the junction held 12 bases outside the gene matches. As DNA, the CDR3 is TGCGCCAGCAGCTCCGGACAGGGGCTAGGTTCACCAGATACGCAGTATTTT. Translating gives CASSSGQGLGSPDTQYF.

The sample holds a few counts of this clone. The genes are TRBV6-5 and TRBJ1-4, with 9 bases aligning to TRBD1. This CDR3 contains 15 residues. The V gene's germline CDR1 is MNHEY and CDR2 SVGAGI. J gave up 10 bases and V 5 bases, and 11 bases lay outside the gene matches. The CDR3 loop reads CASSGPGQGRGKLFF. CDR3 in DNA: TGTGCCAGCAGTGGGCCGGGACAGGGTAGAGGAAAACTGTTTTTT.

Only a few counts were recorded for this clone. The CDR3 sequence is CASSWGQGVNQPQHF. As DNA, the CDR3 is TGTGCCAGCAGTTGGGGGCAGGGGGTCAATCAGCCCCAGCATTTT. V usage is TRBV2 and J usage is TRBJ1-5, with 7 nucleotides matching TRBD1. The germline gives CDR1 SNHLY, CDR2 FYNNEI. Losses at the gene ends were 5 bases for V and 3 bases for J; bases not matched to a gene: 7. There are 15 residues in the CDR3.

The chain is built from TRBV19 and TRBJ1-1, with no clear D. Germline CDR1 is LNHDA and CDR2 is SQIVND (reference sequence). The CDR3 totals 15 residues. The V and J ends lost 5 bases and 0 bases respectively, with 13 bases between them. This CDR3 reads CASSPSRVVNTEAFF. CDR3 bases: TGTGCCAGTAGTCCCAGTCGGGTGGTGAACACTGAAGCTTTCTTT.

The genes are TRBV6-6 and TRBJ1-3; tentative D call: TRBD1 (6 bases). Germline V gene lookup returns CDR1 MNHNY and CDR2 SVGAGI (reference sequence). V lost 7 bases, J lost 4 bases, and 14 bases lay in between. This CDR3 contains 14 residues. In nucleotides, the CDR3 is TGTGCCAGCACCGAACAGGGAAGAGGAAACACCATATATTTT. This encodes CASTEQGRGNTIYF.

The chain uses TRBV18 and TRBJ2-1; 7 bases map to TRBD2. CDR1 is KGHSH, CDR2 LQKENI, per germline. CDR3 length: 15 residues. With 1 base clipped from V and 4 bases from J, the junction kept 4 bases outside the gene matches. The CDR3 spells CASSPLAGAYNEQFF. The DNA for the CDR3 is TGTGCCAGCTCACCACTAGCGGGTGCTTACAATGAGCAGTTCTTC.

The V gene is TRBV7-9, the J gene TRBJ2-7, with 7 bases identical to TRBD1. The CDR3 loop spans 13 amino acids. Trimming at V came to 6 bases and at J to 4 bases, leaving 6 bases not matched to a gene. CDR1 SEHNR and CDR2 FQNEAQ come from the germline V gene (reference sequence). The DNA for the CDR3 is TGTGCCAGCAGATTGACAGGGTCGTACGAGCAGTACTTC. Protein product: CASRLTGSYEQYF.